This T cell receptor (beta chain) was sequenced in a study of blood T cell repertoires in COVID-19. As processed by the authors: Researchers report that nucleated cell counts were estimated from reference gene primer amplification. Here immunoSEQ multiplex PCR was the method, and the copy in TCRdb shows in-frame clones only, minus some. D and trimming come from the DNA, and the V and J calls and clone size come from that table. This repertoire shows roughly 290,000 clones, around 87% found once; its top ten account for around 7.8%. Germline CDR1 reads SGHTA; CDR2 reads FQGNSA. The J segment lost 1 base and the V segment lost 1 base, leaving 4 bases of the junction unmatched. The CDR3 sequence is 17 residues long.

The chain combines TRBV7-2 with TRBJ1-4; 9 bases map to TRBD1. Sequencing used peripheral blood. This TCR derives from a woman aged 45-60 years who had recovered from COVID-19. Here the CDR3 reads CASSLDGQGLTNEKLFF. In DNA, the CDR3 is TGTGCCAGCAGCTTAGATGGACAGGGGTTAACTAATGAAAAACTGTTTTTT.